These 18 T cell receptor beta chains were all obtained from the same sample, sequenced in a study of blood T cell repertoires in COVID-19. Clones were sequenced by immunoSEQ multiplex PCR, and TCRdb holds only the in-frame ones, with some missing. Of around 130,000 clones listed, approximately 80% are singletons. Material for sequencing was peripheral blood. Receptor source: a woman between 45 and 60 years old with acute or convalescent COVID-19.

This rearrangement joins TRBV3-1 (or the pseudogene TRBV3-2) to TRBJ2-5; the D gene is possibly TRBD1 (6 bases). This CDR3 is 14 amino acids long. Germline values: CDR1 LGHDT, CDR2 YNNKEL (reference sequence). V was shortened by 2 bases and J by 3 bases, with 10 bases between the two germline ends. CDR3 in DNA: TGTGCCAGCAGCCAAATGGACAGTAAAGAGACCCAGTACTTC. As protein: CASSQMDSKETQYF.

This rearrangement joins TRBV19 to TRBJ1-2; D perhaps matches TRBD1 (6 bases). The V end lost 4 bases, the J end lost 6 bases, and 15 bases lay between the germline ends. CDR3 length: 14 amino acids. Germline assignment: CDR1 LNHDA and CDR2 SQIVND (reference sequence). The CDR3: CASSNLGQWNGYTF. CDR3 in DNA: TGTGCCAGTAGTAACCTTGGACAGTGGAATGGCTACACCTTC.

The chain carries TRBV4-1 and TRBJ1-5; TRBD1 matches at 9 bases. The CDR3 contains 15 residues. The J segment lost 5 bases and the V segment lost 7 bases, leaving 9 bases of the junction unmatched. The germline V gene has CDR1 MGHRA and CDR2 YSYEKL. The CDR3 nucleotides read TGCGCCAGCAACTATACAGGGGGCGAGCATCAGCCCCAGCATTTT. As protein: CASNYTGGEHQPQHF.

The CDR3: CASSQVQGFGQPQHF. The CDR3 coding sequence is TGCGCCAGCAGCCAAGTCCAGGGGTTCGGTCAGCCCCAGCATTTT. The chain carries TRBV4-1 and TRBJ1-5; D may be TRBD1 (6 bases). In germline, CDR1 is MGHRA, CDR2 YSYEKL. V was clipped by 1 base and J by 6 bases, with 13 bases between them. This CDR3 has 15 residues.

The rearrangement links TRBV6-1 to TRBJ1-2; tentative D call: TRBD1 (5 bases). This CDR3 has 13 residues. V shed 2 bases and J shed 2 bases, with 6 bases lying between them. The germline V gene has CDR1 MNHNS and CDR2 SASEGT. CDR3 protein: CASSEKGNYGYTF. CDR3 sequence (DNA): TGTGCCAGCAGTGAAAAGGGGAACTATGGCTACACCTTC.

In its sample, this clone was seen a few times. This chain joins TRBV19 and TRBJ1-3; no reliable D call. V gave up 0 bases and J gave up 0 bases, with 12 bases separating them. The CDR3 totals 17 residues. CDR1 and CDR2 from the germline V gene are LNHDA and SQIVND (reference sequence). In DNA form, the CDR3 reads TGTGCCAGTAGTATAGATCTGGGCTTCGGCTCTGGAAACACCATATATTTT. Its protein product is CASSIDLGFGSGNTIYF.

The J gene is TRBJ1-2, the V gene TRBV19; TRBD1 matches 8 bases. The CDR3 length is 16 residues. Germline V lookup: CDR1 LNHDA, CDR2 SQIVND (reference sequence). V lost 2 bases and J lost 2; bases outside the gene matches: 7. CDR3 nucleotides: TGTGCCAGTAGTATACAGACAGGGGCTAACAACTATGGCTACACCTTC. Residues: CASSIQTGANNYGYTF.

The gene calls are TRBV5-4 and TRBJ1-1; 7 bases align to TRBD1. The CDR3 has 17 amino acids. Germline-derived CDR1 and CDR2 are SGHNT and YYREEE (reference sequence). The V segment lost 4 bases and the J segment 2 bases; nucleotides outside the gene matches: 14. The CDR3 coding sequence is TGTGCCAGCAGCCCCTTGACAGGGTTCTACCAAAACACTGAAGCTTTCTTT. Protein: CASSPLTGFYQNTEAFF.

The rearrangement uses TRBV7-9 and TRBJ1-6; 9 positions match TRBD1. V shed 2 bases, J shed 5 bases, and the junction held 4 bases outside the gene matches. The CDR3 length is 16 residues. Germline V CDR1 and CDR2: SEHNR, FQNEAQ (reference sequence). CDR3: CASSLWTGVNNSPLHF. The CDR3 DNA is TGTGCCAGCAGCTTATGGACAGGGGTGAATAATTCACCCCTCCACTTT.

The chain carries TRBV6-5 and TRBJ2-5, with D perhaps matching TRBD2 (5 bases). Trimming removed 7 bases at V and 3 bases at J, with 15 bases between. CDR3 length: 14 residues. CDR1 is MNHEY, CDR2 SVGAGI, per germline. In DNA form, the CDR3 reads TGTGCCAGCACCGGGGTGTTTAAGAAAGAGACCCAGTACTTC. Protein: CASTGVFKKETQYF.

V is TRBV25-1 and J is TRBJ1-3; 11 bases are shared with TRBD1. Looked up from germline, CDR1 is MGHDK and CDR2 is SYGVNS. V shed 3 bases, J shed 2 bases, and the junction held 9 bases outside the gene matches. CDR3 length equals 18 residues. Here the CDR3 reads CASSEITGTGGTGNTIYF. CDR3 sequence (DNA): TGTGCCAGCAGTGAGATCACCGGGACAGGGGGAACTGGAAACACCATATATTTT.

CDR3 amino acids: CASSQASGHTGELFF. CDR3 sequence (DNA): TGTGCCAGCAGCCAGGCCTCTGGGCACACCGGGGAGCTGTTTTTT. The rearrangement joins TRBV4-2 to TRBJ2-2; D is unclear. The CDR3 has 15 amino acids. Trimming removed 3 bases from V and 3 bases from J, with 11 bases in between. Germline values: CDR1 LGHNA, CDR2 YNFKEQ.

The genes are TRBV18 and TRBJ1-1; no clear D gene. Germline V lookup: CDR1 KGHSH, CDR2 LQKENI. V was shortened by 2 bases and J by 1 base, with 11 bases between the two germline ends. The CDR3 is made up of 15 amino acids. The CDR3 bases are TGTGCCAGCTCACCAAAGAATTCAGAGAACACTGAAGCTTTCTTT. Protein sequence: CASSPKNSENTEAFF. Drawing the rest from reference TRBV18 and TRBJ1-1, the complete variable domain is NAGVMQNPRHLVRRRGQEARLRCSPMKGHSHVYWYRQLPEEGLKFMVYLQKENIIDESGMPKERFSAEFPKEGPSILRIQQVVRGDSAAYFCASSPKNSENTEAFFGQGTRLTVV.

V is TRBV9 and J is TRBJ2-1; D perhaps matches TRBD1 (8 bases). This CDR3 is built from 18 residues. Trimming removed 0 bases from V and 6 bases from J, with 22 bases in between. The germline CDR1 and CDR2 sequences are SGDLS and YYNGEE. The CDR3 DNA is TGTGCCAGCAGCGTAGAAACAGGGGGGGTAAGGGCCCGCAATGAGCAGTTCTTC. It specifies CASSVETGGVRARNEQFF.

The CDR3 nucleotides are TGTGCCAGCAGCCAAGGAAAAGGGGGAAAACTGTTTTTT. Translated: CASSQGKGGKLFF. J is TRBJ1-4 and V is TRBV3-1 (or the pseudogene TRBV3-2), with D perhaps matching TRBD1 (6 bases). The V end lost 1 base, the J end lost 10 bases, and 10 bases lay between the germline ends. The CDR3 extends over 13 amino acids. Germline values: CDR1 LGHDT, CDR2 YNNKEL (reference sequence).

The V gene is TRBV15, the J gene TRBJ1-3; TRBD1 matches at 8 bases. CDR3 length: 15 residues. Germline CDR1 reads LNHNV; CDR2 reads YYDKDF (reference sequence). J lost 2 bases, V lost 0 bases, and 0 bases had no gene match. CDR3 DNA sequence: TGTGCCACCAGCAGAGACAGGGGGCCTGGAAACACCATATATTTT. Protein sequence: CATSRDRGPGNTIYF.

The rearrangement uses TRBV3-1 (or the pseudogene TRBV3-2) and TRBJ2-7; D is possibly TRBD2 (7 bases). The CDR3 totals 14 residues. Germline lookup yields CDR1 LGHDT and CDR2 YNNKEL (reference sequence). V dropped 4 bases and J dropped 2 bases, with 12 bases sitting between them. CDR3 nucleotides: TGTGCCAGCAGCCCTAGGGGGGGACCCTACGAGCAGTACTTC. Translated: CASSPRGGPYEQYF.

The V and J genes are TRBV27 and TRBJ1-2; 10 nucleotides align to TRBD1. V lost 0 bases, J lost 6 bases, and 4 bases stayed unmatched. Per the germline V gene, CDR1 is MNHEY and CDR2 is SMNVEV (reference sequence). This CDR3 has 15 amino acids. In DNA form, the CDR3 reads TGTGCCAGCAGTTTATCGAGCGGACAGGGGGATGGCTACACCTTC. Translated, it gives CASSLSSGQGDGYTF.